Listed below are T cell receptor beta chains from one sample, sequenced in a study of tumor and adjacent non-tumor tissue in lung cancer. TCRdb ran MiXCR on the multiplex PCR reads and lists one entry per CDR3 protein. The table has approximately 120,000 distinct CDR3 sequences, roughly 67% seen once. Sequencing was done on a sample of lung tumor tissue. The receptor source for this set is a man aged 30 to 39 with non-small cell lung cancer. CDR3s include the opening cysteine and the closing phenylalanine or tryptophan. Part of the rows lack a size; the others show once, few, many or a class for expanded clones.

CDR3: CASRFRIAGGRLNEQFF
J: TRBJ2-1
size: -
V: TRBV5-5

CDR3: CASSSATAIRAYEQYF
J: TRBJ2-7
size: -
V: TRBV11-2

CDR3: CATSDSVQETQYF
J: TRBJ2-5
size: few
V: TRBV24-1

CDR3: CSVDGTSLGNEQFF
J: TRBJ2-1
size: many
V: TRBV29-1

CDR3: CSTRSNLGLAGVDTQYF
J: TRBJ2-3
size: few
V: TRBV20-1

CDR3: CASSYYSGARTDTQYF
J: TRBJ2-3
size: many
V: TRBV6-5

CDR3: CSASPPHMGNSHEQYF
J: TRBJ2-7
size: -
V: TRBV20-1

CDR3: CASRTQSGSTDTQYF
J: TRBJ2-3
size: -
V: TRBV11-2

CDR3: CACRSREGEQYF
J: TRBJ2-7
size: -
V: TRBV11-2

CDR3: CASKEDPLAPEQYF
J: TRBJ2-7
size: many
V: TRBV5-1

CDR3: CASRPLAKDIRYF
J: TRBJ2-4
size: -
V: TRBV6-5

CDR3: CASSIGGGDGYIF
J: TRBJ1-2
size: -
V: TRBV12-3/TRBV12-4

CDR3: CGSRGRANEKLFF
J: TRBJ1-4
size: few
V: TRBV20-1

CDR3: CASSPGRFEQYF
J: TRBJ2-7
size: many
V: TRBV6-5

CDR3: CASSLDPQGIHGNTF
J: TRBJ1-2
size: -
V: TRBV11-2

CDR3: CSARDWQSYNEQFF
J: TRBJ2-1
size: many
V: TRBV20-1

CDR3: CSARMPPRPLAGVSSFTYVQYF
J: TRBJ2-7
size: -
V: TRBV20-1

CDR3: CSAYEFQGASGANVLTF
J: TRBJ2-6
size: many
V: TRBV20-1

CDR3: CVTRLGLMNSPLHF
J: TRBJ1-6
size: -
V: TRBV2

CDR3: CTSSQESVGRSMDTDTQYF
J: TRBJ2-3
size: -
V: TRBV4-3

CDR3: CDSSSTGYSYGYTF
J: TRBJ1-2
size: -
V: TRBV6-5

CDR3: CASRAGTAGNQPQHF
J: TRBJ1-5
size: few
V: TRBV6-1

CDR3: CASSSSLGQRNGYTF
J: TRBJ1-2
size: -
V: TRBV4-1

CDR3: CANSQETGGADTQYF
J: TRBJ2-3
size: -
V: TRBV4-3

CDR3: CASSVAHLLGPGANVLTF
J: TRBJ2-6
size: few
V: TRBV9

CDR3: CATSDSRSSNQPQHF
J: TRBJ1-5
size: few
V: TRBV24-1

CDR3: CSATLAGVYEKSF
J: TRBJ2-1
size: -
V: TRBV20-1

CDR3: CSARARGEAFAYEQYF
J: TRBJ2-7
size: many
V: TRBV20-1

CDR3: CSVPRPTAFNEQFF
J: TRBJ2-1
size: many
V: TRBV29-1

CDR3: CASSADWGKKLFF
J: TRBJ1-4
size: -
V: TRBV12-3/TRBV12-4

CDR3: CASSTTTDPRYNEQFF
J: TRBJ2-1
size: many
V: TRBV7-8

CDR3: CSALPGTGAMNTEAFF
J: TRBJ1-1
size: -
V: TRBV20-1

CDR3: CASSLDASSTYGYTF
J: TRBJ1-2
size: -
V: TRBV11-2

CDR3: CVSSESGGGYEQYF
J: TRBJ2-7
size: few
V: TRBV11-2

CDR3: CACSATGNTEALF
J: TRBJ1-1
size: -
V: TRBV11-2

CDR3: CASSPGDNRNSPLHF
J: TRBJ1-6
size: -
V: TRBV18

CDR3: CASSSGREGPDEKLFF
J: TRBJ1-4
size: -
V: TRBV7-9

CDR3: CATRGTSVSEEHYF
J: TRBJ2-7
size: once
V: TRBV28

CDR3: CSVRIGGDYHYTF
J: TRBJ1-2
size: -
V: TRBV20-1

CDR3: CASSPGGTTRKLFF
J: TRBJ2-2
size: -
V: TRBV6-5

CDR3: CASSRRGATYKQYF
J: TRBJ2-7
size: -
V: TRBV12-3/TRBV12-4

CDR3: CAGSPDRVGEKLFF
J: TRBJ1-4
size: -
V: TRBV11-3

CDR3: CASRFTGRGANEQFF
J: TRBJ2-1
size: -
V: TRBV5-4

CDR3: CSARELRSYNEQFF
J: TRBJ2-1
size: -
V: TRBV20-1

CDR3: CASSPRQGNTEVFF
J: TRBJ1-1
size: -
V: TRBV4-2

CDR3: CARSQEESSVDGELSF
J: TRBJ2-2
size: -
V: TRBV4-2

CDR3: CNASGIIKGNEQSF
J: TRBJ2-1
size: -
V: TRBV20-1

CDR3: CSATGQVYQPQHF
J: TRBJ1-5
size: few
V: TRBV20-1

CDR3: CASRKALTDTQYF
J: TRBJ2-3
size: -
V: TRBV4-1

CDR3: CASSLGLRSGELFF
J: TRBJ2-2
size: -
V: TRBV7-2

CDR3: CVSGQKPSGRAVEQYF
J: TRBJ2-7
size: once
V: TRBV4-1

CDR3: CASSLGALYNEHFF
J: TRBJ2-1
size: -
V: TRBV5-1

CDR3: CSARGGLLLNSYEQYF
J: TRBJ2-7
size: few
V: TRBV20-1

CDR3: CASRLETPNQYF
J: TRBJ2-3
size: -
V: TRBV12-3/TRBV12-4

CDR3: CSVGAGTRGRETQYF
J: TRBJ2-5
size: -
V: TRBV29-1

CDR3: CSANPAGRTGELFF
J: TRBJ2-2
size: many
V: TRBV20-1

CDR3: CSARSGSGANVLTF
J: TRBJ2-6
size: many
V: TRBV20-1

CDR3: CASNRQGYEKLFF
J: TRBJ1-4
size: -
V: TRBV6-6

CDR3: CVSSLDYRNIGELFF
J: TRBJ2-2
size: -
V: TRBV12-3/TRBV12-4